The 7 T cell receptor beta chains presented below share a single source sample, sequenced in a study of CD8+ T cells in alopecia areata. The sequencing template was cDNA reverse transcribed from extracted RNA. Produced via immunoSEQ multiplex PCR; TCRdb's table is partial and in-frame only. The sample holds a few hundred thousand clones, approximately 53% seen once. Material for sequencing was CD8+ T cells sorted from blood. All receptors come from a human donor in good health.

This clone has a handful of counts. Here the CDR3 DNA reads TGTGCCACCAGCAGTGGAAAGGACAGCGACACAGATACGCAGTATTTT. Protein product: CATSSGKDSDTDTQYF. This chain joins TRBV15 and TRBJ2-3, with D perhaps matching TRBD1 (6 bases). Trimming took off 3 bases at V and 2 bases at J, with 15 bases between the two ends. CDR3 length: 16 amino acids. Germline V gene data show CDR1 as LNHNV and CDR2 as YYDKDF (reference sequence).

This clone was found a few times. The chain carries TRBV19 and TRBJ2-1, with TRBD1 matching 8 bases. Germline V gene sequence: CDR1 LNHDA, CDR2 SQIVND (reference sequence). This CDR3 has 14 amino acids. J was trimmed by 7 bases and V by 5 bases; bases with no gene match: 7. CDR3 amino acids: CASSPRDRWNEQFF. The CDR3 DNA sequence: TGTGCCAGTAGTCCCAGGGACAGGTGGAATGAGCAGTTCTTC. The variable domain in full, with the rest retrieved from reference TRBV19 and TRBJ2-1, is DGGITQSPKYLFRKEGQNVTLSCEQNLNHDAMYWYRQDPGQGLRLIYYSQIVNDFQKGDIAEGYSVSREKKESFPLTVTSAQKNPTAFYLCASSPRDRWNEQFFGPGTRLTVL.

The gene calls are TRBV29-1 and TRBJ2-7, with 7 bases that match TRBD1. The CDR3 spans 11 residues. Germline assignment: CDR1 SQVTM and CDR2 ANQGSEA. Germline trimming cut 7 bases from V and 3 bases from J; bases unmatched to any gene: 3. CDR3 nucleotide sequence: TGCAGCGCCGGGACAGACTACGAGCAGTACTTC. It specifies CSAGTDYEQYF.

The gene calls are TRBV23-1 and TRBJ2-7; either TRBD1 or TRBD2 may fit D (6 bases each). TRBV23-1 is an open reading frame, and its role is uncertain. The CDR3 totals 14 residues. V was trimmed by 0 bases and J by 5 bases, leaving 11 bases between them. The CDR3 here is CASSQSGGLNEQYF. CDR3 nucleotides: TGCGCCAGCAGTCAATCTGGGGGGCTCAACGAGCAGTACTTC.

The chain links TRBV7-3 to TRBJ2-7, with 9 positions matching TRBD1. Germline lookup yields CDR1 SGHTA and CDR2 FQGTGA. The CDR3 is made up of 13 amino acids. V was pared by 4 bases and J by 6 bases, with 4 bases of the junction left unmatched. CDR3 DNA sequence: TGTGCCAGCAGCTCGGACAGGGGTGGCGAGCAGTACTTC. Residues: CASSSDRGGEQYF.

The gene calls are TRBV29-1 and TRBJ2-7; D perhaps matches TRBD1 (5 bases). The CDR3 has 11 residues. With 2 bases removed from V and 4 bases from J, the gap between germline ends came to 6 bases. From germline, CDR1 is SQVTM and CDR2 ANQGSEA. The CDR3 coding sequence is TGCAGCGTTGAAAAGGGGTACGAGCAGTACTTC. Translated, it gives CSVEKGYEQYF.

This CDR3 reads CASTWGSTEAFF. In nucleotides, the CDR3 is TGTGCCAGCACCTGGGGGAGTACTGAAGCTTTCTTT. The chain has TRBV5-6 and TRBJ1-1; D is possibly TRBD1 (5 bases). V was shortened by 6 bases and J by 5 bases, with 11 bases between the two germline ends. The length of the CDR3 is 12 residues. The germline V gene encodes CDR1 SGHDT and CDR2 YYEEEE.